The 16 T cell receptor beta chains presented below share a single source sample, sequenced in a study of T cells in localized non-small cell lung cancer. Method: immunoSEQ multiplex PCR; TCRdb's copy keeps in-frame clones and lacks some. The sample has 50,000 to 70,000 clones; more than 85% are singletons. Source: peripheral blood, taken before any cancer treatment. These receptors were taken from a man aged 40-75 years with stage I lung adenocarcinoma.

This sequence joins TRBV18 and TRBJ2-1; 7 bases agree with TRBD2. This CDR3 has 16 amino acids. CDR1 is KGHSH, CDR2 LQKENI, per germline. Trimming cost V 2 bases and J 0 bases; bases outside gene matches: 4. The CDR3 DNA sequence: TGTGCCAGCTCACCATCCGGCGGGAGCTCCTACAATGAGCAGTTCTTC. Protein product: CASSPSGGSSYNEQFF.

The chain joins TRBV19 to TRBJ2-7; tentatively, D is TRBD2 (5 bases). The CDR3 covers 14 residues. Germline values: CDR1 LNHDA, CDR2 SQIVND (reference sequence). Trimming removed 6 bases at V and 0 bases at J, with 12 bases between. This CDR3 reads CASRDGGYSYEQYF. CDR3 coding DNA: TGTGCCAGTAGGGACGGAGGCTACTCCTACGAGCAGTACTTC. Supplemented by reference TRBV19 and TRBJ2-7, the full variable domain reads DGGITQSPKYLFRKEGQNVTLSCEQNLNHDAMYWYRQDPGQGLRLIYYSQIVNDFQKGDIAEGYSVSREKKESFPLTVTSAQKNPTAFYLCASRDGGYSYEQYFGPGTRLTVT.

This clone appeared a single time. The gene calls are TRBV7-2 and TRBJ1-1, with a tentative D call TRBD1 (5 bases). V dropped 5 bases and J dropped 5 bases, with 15 bases sitting between them. CDR3 length: 14 residues. The germline CDR1 and CDR2 sequences are SGHTA and FQGNSA. In nucleotides, the CDR3 is TGTGCCAGCAGCGGCGGCAGGGCACGTACTGAAGCTTTCTTT. This codes for CASSGGRARTEAFF.

This clone came up once. V gene TRBV11-3 combines with J gene TRBJ2-7, with 7 bases lining up with TRBD2. V lost 7 bases and J lost 2; bases outside the gene matches: 8. This CDR3 has 14 amino acids. CDR1 SGHNT and CDR2 YENEEA come from the germline V gene. The CDR3 protein is CASTQRGDTYEQYF. CDR3 DNA: TGTGCCAGCACTCAACGGGGGGATACCTACGAGCAGTACTTC.

The chain combines TRBV27 with TRBJ1-5; the D is unclear. This CDR3 contains 13 residues. Trimming removed 3 bases at V and 2 bases at J, with 5 bases between. Germline V lookup: CDR1 MNHEY, CDR2 SMNVEV (reference sequence). CDR3 DNA sequence: TGTGCCAGCAGTTTTGGTGGCAATCAGCCCCAGCATTTT. This codes for CASSFGGNQPQHF.

The J gene is TRBJ2-7, the V gene TRBV7-2; D remains unclear. The CDR3 contains 14 residues. The V end was cut by 1 base, the J end by 0 bases, with 7 bases between. Per the germline V gene, CDR1 is SGHTA and CDR2 is FQGNSA. In DNA, the CDR3 is TGTGCCAGCAGCTTAGAACAGTTCTCCTACGAGCAGTACTTC. It yields the protein CASSLEQFSYEQYF.

The chain employs TRBV5-6 and TRBJ1-1; D ambiguous. This CDR3 is 11 amino acids long. V lost 4 bases and J 5 bases, leaving 6 bases between the germline ends. Germline CDR1 reads SGHDT; CDR2 reads YYEEEE. Here the CDR3 reads CASSLYTEAFF. The CDR3 nucleotides are TGTGCCAGCAGCCTTTATACTGAAGCTTTCTTT.

This chain uses TRBV6-1 with TRBJ2-2; 7 bases match TRBD1. This CDR3 spans 15 amino acids. Germline CDR1 is MNHNS and CDR2 is SASEGT. J was trimmed by 4 bases and V by 2 bases; bases with no gene match: 4. CDR3 sequence (DNA): TGTGCCAGCAGTGAAAACAGGGGCGCCACCGGGGAGCTGTTTTTT. It encodes CASSENRGATGELFF.

Only one count was recorded for this clone. The chain is built from TRBV18 and TRBJ1-4; D is uncertain. Trimming pared 4 bases from V and 1 base from J, leaving 7 bases between. This CDR3 has 14 amino acids. Germline V gene lookup returns CDR1 KGHSH and CDR2 LQKENI. CDR3 residues: CASSLAITNEKLFF. The CDR3 DNA sequence: TGTGCCAGCTCACTTGCAATAACTAATGAAAAACTGTTTTTT.

This clone has just one count. The V and J genes are TRBV10-3 and TRBJ1-4; D uncertain. Germline-derived CDR1 and CDR2 are ENHRY and SYGVKD. The germline V and J ends were trimmed by 0 bases and 3 bases, with 8 bases remaining between them. The CDR3 has 15 amino acids. CDR3 in amino acids: CAISESINANEKLFF. Written as DNA, the CDR3 is TGTGCCATCAGTGAGTCGATTAATGCTAATGAAAAACTGTTTTTT.

The chain uses TRBV6-6 and TRBJ2-1; D gene ambiguous. The germline gives CDR1 MNHNY, CDR2 SVGAGI (reference sequence). CDR3 length: 13 amino acids. With 2 bases removed from V and 7 bases from J, the gap between germline ends came to 9 bases. CDR3 residues: CASSYTNRNEQFF. CDR3 bases: TGTGCCAGCAGTTACACTAATCGGAATGAGCAGTTCTTC.

The chain combines TRBV7-9 with TRBJ1-5; a weak D match, TRBD1 (6 bases). CDR1 and CDR2 (germline): SEHNR, FQNEAQ (reference sequence). The CDR3 spans 14 residues. V shed 5 bases and J shed 6 bases, with 14 bases lying between them. CDR3 nucleotide sequence: TGTGCCAGCAGCCAGACAGGAAGTGGTCAGCCCCAGCATTTT. It is translated as CASSQTGSGQPQHF.

This chain uses TRBV2 with TRBJ2-5; TRBD1 matches at 9 bases. The V gene end was trimmed by 8 bases and the J gene end by 5 bases; junction bases not matched to a gene: 3. The CDR3 has 12 amino acids. Germline V gene sequence: CDR1 SNHLY, CDR2 FYNNEI. The CDR3: CASGQGSETQYF. For the CDR3, the DNA is TGTGCCAGCGGACAGGGGTCTGAGACCCAGTACTTC.

The chain carries TRBV13 and TRBJ1-1, with unresolved D. The CDR3 consists of 12 residues. The germline V and J ends were trimmed by 4 bases and 1 base, with 4 bases remaining between them. Germline-derived CDR1 and CDR2 are PRHDT and FYEKMQ (reference sequence). The CDR3 loop is CASSSQNTEAFF. The CDR3, as DNA: TGTGCCAGCAGCTCCCAGAACACTGAAGCTTTCTTT.

The gene calls are TRBV4-2 and TRBJ2-7, with TRBD2 matching 9 bases. This CDR3 is built from 14 residues. Germline V lookup: CDR1 LGHNA, CDR2 YNFKEQ. V gave up 6 bases and J gave up 0 bases; unmatched junction bases: 3. The CDR3 spells CASRVSGSSYEQYF. The CDR3 region has the DNA TGTGCCAGCAGAGTTAGCGGGAGCTCCTACGAGCAGTACTTC.

The chain is built from TRBV2 and TRBJ2-3, with a tentative D call TRBD2 (6 bases). The length of the CDR3 is 16 residues. V was cut by 6 bases and J by 0 bases, with 16 bases left in between. Per the germline V gene, CDR1 is SNHLY and CDR2 is FYNNEI. CDR3 region: CASRRDGRISTDTQYF. In DNA, the CDR3 is TGTGCCAGCAGGCGGGACGGAAGAATTAGCACAGATACGCAGTATTTT.